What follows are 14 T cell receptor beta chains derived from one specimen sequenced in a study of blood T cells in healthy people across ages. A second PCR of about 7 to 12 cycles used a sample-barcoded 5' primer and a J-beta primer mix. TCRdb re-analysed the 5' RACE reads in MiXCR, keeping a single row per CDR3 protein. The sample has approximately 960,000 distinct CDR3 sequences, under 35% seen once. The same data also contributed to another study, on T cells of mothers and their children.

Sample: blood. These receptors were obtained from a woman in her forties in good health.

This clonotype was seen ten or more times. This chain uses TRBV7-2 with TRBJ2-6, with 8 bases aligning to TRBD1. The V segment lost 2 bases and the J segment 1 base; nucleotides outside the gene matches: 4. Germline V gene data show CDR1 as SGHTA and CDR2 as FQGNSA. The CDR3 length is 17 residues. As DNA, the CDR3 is TGTGCCAGCAGCTTATGGACAGGGCATTCTGGGGCCAACGTCCTGACTTTC. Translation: CASSLWTGHSGANVLTF. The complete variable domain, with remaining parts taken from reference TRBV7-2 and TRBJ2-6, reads GAGVSQSPSNKVTEKGKDVELRCDPISGHTALYWYRQSLGQGLEFLIYFQGNSAPDKSGLPSDRFSAERTGGSVSTLTIQRTQQEDSAVYLCASSLWTGHSGANVLTFGAGSRLTVL.

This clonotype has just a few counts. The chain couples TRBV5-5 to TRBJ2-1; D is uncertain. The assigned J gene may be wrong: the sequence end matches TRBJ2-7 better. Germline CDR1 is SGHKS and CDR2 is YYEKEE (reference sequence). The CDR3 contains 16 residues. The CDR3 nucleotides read TGTGCCAGCAGCTTTTTTGGCGTAAGCTCCTACAATGAGCAGTACTTC. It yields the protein CASSFFGVSSYNEQYF.

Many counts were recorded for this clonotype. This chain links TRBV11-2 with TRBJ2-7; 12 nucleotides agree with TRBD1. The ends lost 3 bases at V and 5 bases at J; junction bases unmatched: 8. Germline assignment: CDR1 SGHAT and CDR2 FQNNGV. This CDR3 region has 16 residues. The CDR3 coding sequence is TGTGCCAGCAGCTTGCTAGTGGGACAGGGGGCCAACGAGCAGTACTTC. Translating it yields CASSLLVGQGANEQYF.

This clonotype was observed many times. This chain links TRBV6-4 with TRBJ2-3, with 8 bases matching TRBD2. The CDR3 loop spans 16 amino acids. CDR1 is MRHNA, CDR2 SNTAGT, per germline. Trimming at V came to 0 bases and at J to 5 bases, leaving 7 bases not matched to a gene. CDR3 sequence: CASSDSNTGGRDTQYF. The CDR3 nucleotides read TGTGCCAGCAGTGACTCGAATACGGGGGGGCGAGATACGCAGTATTTT.

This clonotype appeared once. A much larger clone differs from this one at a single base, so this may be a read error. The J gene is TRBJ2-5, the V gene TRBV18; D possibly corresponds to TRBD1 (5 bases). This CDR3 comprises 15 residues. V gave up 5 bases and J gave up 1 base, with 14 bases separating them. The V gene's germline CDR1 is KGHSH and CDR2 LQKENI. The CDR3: CASSSSGMPQETQYF. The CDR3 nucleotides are TGTGCCAGCTCATCATCAGGGATGCCCCAAGAGACCCAGTACTTC.

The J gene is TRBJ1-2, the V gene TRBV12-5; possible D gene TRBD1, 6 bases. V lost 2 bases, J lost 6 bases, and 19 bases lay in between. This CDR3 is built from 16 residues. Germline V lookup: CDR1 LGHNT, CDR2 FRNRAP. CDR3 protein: CASGLSRGQGLNGYTF. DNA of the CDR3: TGTGCTAGTGGTTTGTCCCGAGGGCAGGGGCTTAATGGCTACACCTTC.

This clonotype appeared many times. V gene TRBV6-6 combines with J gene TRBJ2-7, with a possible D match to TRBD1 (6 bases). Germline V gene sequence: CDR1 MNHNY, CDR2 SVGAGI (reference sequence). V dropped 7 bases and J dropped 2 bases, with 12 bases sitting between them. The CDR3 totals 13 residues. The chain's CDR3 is CASKPGAAYEQYF. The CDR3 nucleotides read TGTGCCAGCAAACCAGGGGCGGCCTACGAGCAGTACTTC.

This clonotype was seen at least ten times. The chain's CDR3 is CASSTPGQAYEQYF. The CDR3 DNA sequence: TGTGCCAGCAGCACCCCCGGACAGGCCTACGAGCAGTACTTC. This sequence joins TRBV6-5 and TRBJ2-7; 7 bases are shared with TRBD1. The junction had 7 bases not matched to a gene; V was cut back by 6 bases and J by 2 bases. Germline CDR1 is MNHEY and CDR2 is SVGAGI. The CDR3 covers 14 residues.

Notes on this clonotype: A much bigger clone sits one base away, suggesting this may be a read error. CDR3 nucleotide sequence: TGTGCCAGCAGCCCCGCCAACGGACCGTCGGGAGGGAAACTGTTTTTT. Protein product: CASSPANGPSGGKLFF. The V gene is TRBV14, the J gene TRBJ1-4, with D unresolved. Germline CDR1 SGHDN, CDR2 FVKESK. The CDR3 runs to 16 residues. Trimming took 4 bases from V and 11 from J, leaving 23 bases between them.

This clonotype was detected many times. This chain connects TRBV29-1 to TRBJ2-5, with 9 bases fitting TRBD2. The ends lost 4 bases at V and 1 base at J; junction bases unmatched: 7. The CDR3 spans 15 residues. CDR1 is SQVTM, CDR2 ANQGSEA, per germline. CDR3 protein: CSVVEVAGVQETQYF. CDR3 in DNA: TGCAGCGTTGTGGAAGTAGCGGGGGTCCAAGAGACCCAGTACTTC. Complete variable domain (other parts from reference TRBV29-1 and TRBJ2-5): SAVISQKPSRDICQRGTSLTIQCQVDSQVTMMFWYRQQPGQSLTLIATANQGSEATYESGFVIDKFPISRPNLTFSTLTVSNMSPEDSSIYLCSVVEVAGVQETQYFGPGTRLLVL.

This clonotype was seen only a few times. The CDR3 DNA follows: TGTGCCATCAGTGATTCTTCGTCCCGCTCCTACAATGAGCAGTTCTTC. Translation: CAISDSSSRSYNEQFF. The chain combines TRBV10-3 with TRBJ2-1, with D uncertain. This CDR3 is 16 amino acids long. V lost 3 bases to trimming and J lost 0 bases, with 12 bases between them. Per germline, CDR1 ENHRY and CDR2 SYGVKD.

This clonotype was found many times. CDR3 region: CSARGTTGRETQYF. The DNA for the CDR3 is TGCAGTGCTAGGGGGACTACAGGGAGAGAGACCCAGTACTTC. The chain uses TRBV20-1 and TRBJ2-5, with D tentatively TRBD2 (7 bases). Looked up from germline, CDR1 is DFQATT and CDR2 is SNEGSKA (reference sequence). CDR3 size: 14 residues. V was clipped by 3 bases and J by 4 bases, with 15 bases between them.

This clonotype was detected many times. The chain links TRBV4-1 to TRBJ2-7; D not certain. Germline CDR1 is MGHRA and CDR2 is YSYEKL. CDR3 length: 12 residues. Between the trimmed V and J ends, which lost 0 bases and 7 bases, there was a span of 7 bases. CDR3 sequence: CASSQEAREQYF. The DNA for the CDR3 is TGCGCCAGCAGCCAAGAGGCGCGTGAGCAGTACTTC.

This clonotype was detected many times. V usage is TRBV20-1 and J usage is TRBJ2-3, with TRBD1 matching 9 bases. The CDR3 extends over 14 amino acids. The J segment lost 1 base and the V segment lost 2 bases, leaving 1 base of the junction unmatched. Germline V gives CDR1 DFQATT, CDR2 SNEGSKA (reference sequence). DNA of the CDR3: TGCAGTGCTAGAACAGGGGGCCGCACAGATACGCAGTATTTT. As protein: CSARTGGRTDTQYF.